The next 29 T cell receptor beta chains were all read from a single sample in a study of technical replicates of blood from a handful of donors. TCRdb keeps only in-frame clones here, not all; method: immunoSEQ multiplex PCR. Among some 60,000 clones listed, about 87% were seen once. The sample comprised PBMCs. The receptors originated from a human donor in good health. Some clones in this sample may be carry-over from other donors' samples.

The rearrangement links TRBV7-8 to TRBJ1-1; tentatively, D is TRBD1 (6 bases). The CDR3 spans 17 residues. Trimming pared 1 base from V and 5 bases from J, leaving 20 bases between. Germline V gives CDR1 SGHVS, CDR2 FQNEAQ. In DNA form, the CDR3 reads TGTGCCAGCAGCTTAGTGGGACGGGGGGCGAGGAGGACTGAAGCTTTCTTT. Its protein product is CASSLVGRGARRTEAFF. Full variable domain (remainder filled in from reference TRBV7-8 and TRBJ1-1): GAGVSQSPRYKVAKRGQDVALRCDPISGHVSLFWYQQALGQGPEFLTYFQNEAQLDKSGLPSDRFFAERPEGSVSTLKIQRTQQEDSAVYLCASSLVGRGARRTEAFFGQGTRLTVV.

A few counts support this clone. CDR3 in amino acids: CASSLLAGGANEKLFF. In nucleotides, the CDR3 is TGTGCCAGCAGCCTTCTTGCTGGGGGGGCTAATGAAAAACTGTTTTTT. This sequence joins TRBV5-4 and TRBJ1-4; possible D gene TRBD1, 5 bases. This CDR3 region has 16 residues. V was cut by 4 bases and J by 3 bases, with 16 bases left in between. Germline loops: CDR1 SGHNT, CDR2 YYREEE (reference sequence).

The chain couples TRBV7-2 to TRBJ2-5; 9 bases are a match to TRBD2. In germline, CDR1 is SGHTA, CDR2 FQGNSA. The CDR3 runs to 13 residues. With 5 bases clipped from V and 5 bases from J, the junction kept 3 bases outside the gene matches. Written as DNA, the CDR3 is TGTGCCAGCAGCGCTGGACTAGCGGAGACCCAGTACTTC. Its translation: CASSAGLAETQYF.

The chain employs TRBV6-5 and TRBJ1-2; D ambiguous. The CDR3 consists of 13 residues. Trimming cost V 2 bases and J 1 base, with 5 bases left between them. Germline V gene data show CDR1 as MNHEY and CDR2 as SVGAGI. The CDR3 sequence: CASSYTINYGYTF. The CDR3 DNA sequence: TGTGCCAGCAGTTACACAATTAACTATGGCTACACCTTC.

The genes are TRBV5-5 and TRBJ2-7; 7 nucleotides match TRBD2. V gave up 0 bases and J gave up 3 bases; unmatched junction bases: 12. There are 17 residues in the CDR3. In germline, CDR1 is SGHKS, CDR2 YYEKEE (reference sequence). The DNA of the CDR3 is TGTGCCAGCAGCTTGGGGGGGGGAGTGGTTCGGGACTACGAGCAGTACTTC. Its protein is CASSLGGGVVRDYEQYF.

This clone turned up a few times. The chain links TRBV6-1 to TRBJ2-7; tentative D call: TRBD2 (6 bases). V shed 0 bases and J shed 11 bases, with 14 bases lying between them. The CDR3 runs 13 residues. Germline CDR1 reads MNHNS; CDR2 reads SASEGT. This chain's CDR3 is CASSEAHGTHEYF. CDR3 nucleotide sequence: TGTGCCAGCAGTGAAGCGCACGGGACTCATGAGTACTTC.

The chain combines TRBV29-1 with TRBJ1-1; maybe TRBD1 (5 bases). The CDR3 totals 11 residues. From germline, CDR1 is SQVTM and CDR2 ANQGSEA. V lost 7 bases and J lost 3, with 9 bases in between. The CDR3 DNA reads as TGCAGCGCCGCAGGGTACACTGAAGCTTTCTTT. As protein: CSAAGYTEAFF.

This rearrangement joins TRBV25-1 to TRBJ2-1, with 7 nucleotides matching TRBD2. The germline V gene has CDR1 MGHDK and CDR2 SYGVNS. The CDR3 has 11 residues. The V and J ends lost 3 bases and 14 bases, in that order; junction bases with no gene match: 4. In DNA form, the CDR3 reads TGTGCCAGCAGTGAGGGGAGGGGTGAGTTCTTC. Translated, it gives CASSEGRGEFF.

This clone has just one count. The genes are TRBV21-1 and TRBJ1-3; the DNA was not used to check the table's D call, TRBD1. TRBV21-1 is marked as a pseudogene. CDR3 length: 14 residues. CDR3 loop: CASSTQGAGNTIYF. The CDR3, as DNA: TGTGCCAGCAGCACACAGGGGGCTGGAAACACCATATATTTT.

This CDR3 is CASSPGAGQYF. For the CDR3, the DNA is TGTGCCAGCTCACCAGGGGCAGGACAGTATTTT. V is TRBV18 and J is TRBJ2-3; TRBD1 is a possible D gene (5 bases). Trimming removed 2 bases from V and 12 bases from J, with 9 bases in between. The CDR3 is 11 amino acids. Germline CDR1 is KGHSH and CDR2 is LQKENI.

The V gene is TRBV6-1, the J gene TRBJ2-7, with D perhaps matching TRBD1 (5 bases). V was shortened by 10 bases and J by 3 bases, with 10 bases between the two germline ends. Germline CDR1 MNHNS, CDR2 SASEGT. This CDR3 is built from 11 residues. CDR3 nucleotide sequence: TGTGCCACCACAAGGGGCTACGAGCAGTACTTC. It encodes CATTRGYEQYF.

The chain links TRBV10-3 to TRBJ1-6; TRBD1 matches 9 bases. The germline V gene encodes CDR1 ENHRY and CDR2 SYGVKD. CDR3 length: 15 amino acids. In nucleotides, the CDR3 is TGTGCATCTGCACGGACAGGGGATTATAATTCACCCCTCCACTTT. This sequence encodes CASARTGDYNSPLHF.

The rearrangement uses TRBV7-9 and TRBJ2-7, with 7 bases identical to TRBD2. The germline V gene has CDR1 SEHNR and CDR2 FQNEAQ (reference sequence). Trimming removed 8 bases from V and 3 bases from J; junction bases left unmatched: 7. The CDR3 spans 13 residues. This CDR3 is CASGRDGYYEQYF. As DNA, the CDR3 is TGTGCCAGCGGGAGGGACGGATACTACGAGCAGTACTTC.

The chain combines TRBV29-1 with TRBJ1-2; tentative D call: TRBD1 (5 bases). V shed 6 bases and J shed 1 base, with 12 bases lying between them. Germline CDR1 is SQVTM and CDR2 is ANQGSEA. The CDR3 extends over 13 amino acids. The CDR3 loop is CSVSDSSNYGYTF. The CDR3 DNA is TGCAGCGTGAGTGACAGCAGTAACTATGGCTACACCTTC.

CDR3 nucleotide sequence: TGTGCCAGCAGCTCTGGGTCTCAGGCTAACTATGGCTACACCTTC. This gives the protein CASSSGSQANYGYTF. This rearrangement joins TRBV5-4 to TRBJ1-2; D is uncertain. The V end lost 3 bases, the J end lost 0 bases, and 12 bases lay between the germline ends. There are 15 residues in the CDR3. Germline V gives CDR1 SGHNT, CDR2 YYREEE (reference sequence).

V usage is TRBV7-9 and J usage is TRBJ2-2; 11 bases map to TRBD2. Germline V gene lookup returns CDR1 SEHNR and CDR2 FQNEAQ (reference sequence). J lost 0 bases, V lost 5 bases, and 5 bases had no gene match. The CDR3 spans 17 residues. CDR3 nucleotide sequence: TGTGCCAGCAGCCCATTGGGACTAGCGGCGAACACCGGGGAGCTGTTTTTT. It encodes CASSPLGLAANTGELFF.

This chain links TRBV6-5 with TRBJ2-1; 11 nucleotides line up with TRBD2. CDR1 and CDR2 (germline): MNHEY, SVGAGI. The CDR3 has 15 amino acids. V dropped 6 bases and J dropped 7; count of bases not matched to a gene: 8. CDR3 sequence reads: CASSLGSGGGNEQFF. The DNA for the CDR3 is TGTGCCAGCAGCCTGGGTAGCGGGGGGGGTAATGAGCAGTTCTTC.

The gene calls are TRBV11-2 and TRBJ2-5; TRBD2 agrees at 10 bases. This CDR3 region has 16 residues. V gave up 2 bases and J gave up 3 bases; unmatched junction bases: 6. Germline lookup yields CDR1 SGHAT and CDR2 FQNNGV. The CDR3 DNA sequence: TGTGCCAGCAGCTTAAGGGGAGGACTAGCGGAAGAGACCCAGTACTTC. The encoded protein is CASSLRGGLAEETQYF.

The rearrangement joins TRBV9 to TRBJ2-3; possible D gene TRBD1, 6 bases. From germline, CDR1 is SGDLS and CDR2 YYNGEE. The V and J ends lost 5 bases and 2 bases respectively, with 15 bases between them. This CDR3 has 15 amino acids. CDR3 in amino acids: CASRSQGLITDTQYF. The CDR3 DNA is TGTGCCAGCAGATCCCAGGGGCTAATCACAGATACGCAGTATTTT.

The table lists this clone with a few counts. This rearrangement joins TRBV21-1 to TRBJ2-7; TRBD1, as called in the table, went unchecked against the DNA. TRBV21-1 is a listed pseudogene. The CDR3 is 14 residues long. The CDR3 DNA sequence: TGTGCCAAGGATGGAGGACAGGAAGTCCCCGAGCAGTACTTC. Translated: CAKDGGQEVPEQYF.

The CDR3 sequence: CASSLVWSTRQETQYF. Written as DNA, the CDR3 is TGTGCCAGCAGCTTGGTGTGGTCCACTAGACAAGAGACCCAGTACTTC. The chain recombines TRBV5-6 with TRBJ2-5; a possible D gene is TRBD2 (5 bases). V was cut by 0 bases and J by 2 bases, with 14 bases left in between. CDR1 is SGHDT, CDR2 YYEEEE, per germline. The CDR3 is made up of 16 amino acids. The full variable domain, in which reference TRBV5-6 and TRBJ2-5 provide the parts outside the CDR3, is DAGVTQSPTHLIKTRGQQVTLRCSPKSGHDTVSWYQQALGQGPQFIFQYYEEEERQRGNFPDRFSGHQFPNYSSELNVNALLLGDSALYLCASSLVWSTRQETQYFGPGTRLLVL.

This sequence joins TRBV29-1 and TRBJ2-1; TRBD1 agrees at 9 bases. J was trimmed by 6 bases and V by 6 bases; bases with no gene match: 12. CDR1 SQVTM and CDR2 ANQGSEA come from the germline V gene. This CDR3 contains 15 residues. CDR3 sequence (DNA): TGCAGCGTCAGTAGAGGGACAGGGAGGATCAATGAGCAGTTCTTC. It yields the protein CSVSRGTGRINEQFF.

This chain joins TRBV5-5 and TRBJ2-7; weak D call: TRBD1 (6 bases). Per the germline V gene, CDR1 is SGHKS and CDR2 is YYEKEE (reference sequence). This CDR3 has 13 amino acids. The germline V and J ends were trimmed by 0 bases and 5 bases, with 9 bases remaining between them. The CDR3 spells CASSLVQGNEQYF. DNA of the CDR3: TGTGCCAGCAGCTTGGTACAGGGAAACGAGCAGTACTTC. The entire variable domain, with the rest obtained from reference TRBV5-5 and TRBJ2-7, is as follows: DAGVTQSPTHLIKTRGQQVTLRCSPISGHKSVSWYQQVLGQGPQFIFQYYEKEERGRGNFPDRFSARQFPNYSSELNVNALLLGDSALYLCASSLVQGNEQYFGPGTRLTVT.

This sequence joins TRBV27 and TRBJ1-2; 9 positions agree with TRBD1. The CDR3 loop spans 15 amino acids. J was trimmed by 4 bases and V by 5 bases; bases with no gene match: 8. Per germline, CDR1 MNHEY and CDR2 SMNVEV (reference sequence). CDR3 sequence: CASSPRDRATYGYTF. Written as DNA, the CDR3 is TGTGCCAGCAGTCCAAGGGACAGGGCAACCTATGGCTACACCTTC.

This chain links TRBV7-6 with TRBJ2-2; D perhaps matches TRBD1 (6 bases). The V end was cut by 1 base, the J end by 7 bases, with 19 bases between. CDR3 length: 17 amino acids. Germline assignment: CDR1 SGHVS and CDR2 FNYEAQ. The CDR3: CASSLGTGKVRNGELFF. In DNA form, the CDR3 reads TGTGCCAGCAGCTTAGGCACAGGGAAGGTGAGAAACGGGGAGCTGTTTTTT.

The genes are TRBV5-4 and TRBJ1-5, with D possibly being TRBD1 (5 bases). Germline V gene sequence: CDR1 SGHNT, CDR2 YYREEE (reference sequence). This CDR3 spans 13 amino acids. V gave up 3 bases and J gave up 5 bases, with 9 bases separating them. The CDR3 spells CASSSWGDQPQHF. The CDR3, as DNA: TGTGCCAGCAGCTCATGGGGGGATCAGCCCCAGCATTTT.

The chain joins TRBV4-3 to TRBJ2-6; D might be TRBD2 (6 bases). V was pared by 1 base and J by 3 bases, with 10 bases between. This CDR3 is 16 amino acids long. The germline V gene has CDR1 LGHNA and CDR2 YSLEER. The CDR3 region is CASSQGRRGGANVLTF. The CDR3 DNA is TGCGCCAGCAGCCAAGGAAGGAGGGGTGGGGCCAACGTCCTGACTTTC.

The chain links TRBV4-3 to TRBJ1-3; D unresolved. V lost 4 bases and J lost 6, with 13 bases in between. CDR3 size: 14 residues. Per germline, CDR1 LGHNA and CDR2 YSLEER. The CDR3 region is CASSRRVLENTIYF. In nucleotides, the CDR3 is TGCGCCAGCAGCCGACGGGTGCTGGAAAACACCATATATTTT.

This sequence joins TRBV7-2 and TRBJ2-7; possibly TRBD1 for D (5 bases). The ends were cut back, 4 bases at V and 5 bases at J, with 18 bases in the middle. The CDR3 runs to 15 residues. CDR1 is SGHTA, CDR2 FQGNSA, per germline. The CDR3 bases are TGTGCCAGCAGCTCCCGAGTGACAGTTGCCCACGAGCAGTACTTC. It specifies CASSSRVTVAHEQYF.